The entry that follows covers one T cell receptor (beta chain) sequence. This clone was recorded many times. It has no known antigen specificity. It has no much larger one-base neighbor in the sample; base qualities were not kept. Deletion took 5 bases off V and 4 bases off J, with a span of 27 bases between the germline ends. Looking up the germline V gene yields CDR1 SGHAT and CDR2 FQNNGV. The CDR3 runs 18 residues from the cysteine to the phenylalanine. CDR3 DNA is the only sequence kept; it has 54 bases, read in frame from the first base. The sample comes from a study of beta chain features in type 1 diabetes (dated by TCRdb to 2016 to 2018). About the study as a whole: Mean age, gender distribution, total cell number and subset yield did not differ between patients and healthy donors. Whereas all 30 or so donors provided naive and central memory subsets, regulatory and stem cell-like memory subsets were isolated from just 8 patients and roughly eight healthy donors. A total of 107,917,701 sorted cells were examined across all samples, and the number of cells per subset was strongly correlated with RNA yield. The study compared the TCRB repertoires of sorted circulating CD4+ T cell subsets in recently diagnosed type 1 diabetes patients with those in matched healthy donors. Paper-wide results and their limitations: Fewer insertions and more nucleotide deletions at VDJ recombination sites were observed in patients with type 1 diabetes, implying thymic rearrangement abnormalities. Because cDNA was sequenced instead of genomic DNA, highly expressing activated cells could be over-represented, though the groups showed no difference in activation or CD3 levels. Because the HLA sub-analyses included only small numbers of individuals, any influence of HLA type on TCRB rearrangement was left unresolved. Naive, central memory and regulatory TCRB repertoires appeared to be more similar among patients than among healthy donors. Type 1 diabetes patients showed a moderate but significant shortening of TCRB CDR3 length in all four CD4+ subsets. PCR might favor shorter templates, but patient and control samples were amplified and corrected together, so any skew would affect both groups equally.

The entire amount of isolated RNA was reverse transcribed using the High Capacity cDNA Reverse Transcription Kit, so the sequenced TCRB transcripts were expressed ones. Naive, central memory and regulatory T cell samples underwent deep immunoSEQ sequencing, averaging around 4 million total reads per sample. After sorted cells were lysed in RLT buffer, RNA was extracted with DNase-treated RNeasy Micro or Mini kits, with the choice depending on cell number. To prevent cross-contamination, every cell subset was processed on its own, while patient and healthy donor samples were processed together. The immunoSEQ multiplex PCR was used to amplify TCRB sequences from cDNA, generating 87-bp fragments that spanned the CDR3 region. Sequencing of the amplicons was done on the Illumina HiSeq platform. As for how the authors treated the data: Synthetic template baselines were used to correct PCR bias computationally, reads within Hamming distance 2 were collapsed, and singletons that could not be merged were discarded. Reads were aligned to IMGT to assign V, D and J genes, CDR3 length, and insertions or deletions at six rearrangement sites. Within each subset, clonotype counts were normalized to sorted cell number, and only after that were true diversity and Gini coefficients computed with the tcR R package. Repertoire sharing was quantified using the overlap coefficient calculated on TCRB nucleotide sequences. TCRdb stores this immuneACCESS table with in-frame sequences only. Part of the clones is absent; in the studies checked, under half of the shortfall reflects unresolved V genes, and no reason is known for the rest. V and J calls plus clone size are reproduced from that table; the DNA served to infer D and trimming. Here the sample has a few hundred thousand clones; 9.5% to 10% occur a single time. About 0.6% of the sample belongs to the ten largest clones.

Each donor gave one peripheral blood draw, averaging approximately 110 mL, which was collected into heparinised tubes. A BD FACSAria II and a panel including CD45RO, CCR7, CD25, CD127, CD95 and CD27 were used to sort naive, central memory, regulatory and stem cell-like memory CD4+ T cells. All sorted populations exceeded 95% purity. PBMCs were isolated immediately by Lymphoprep density gradient centrifugation and stained directly without culture. To minimize batch effects, samples were stained and sorted in pairs, one healthy donor with one patient per experiment. The TCR comes from a man younger than 45 with type 1 diabetes. The chain is assembled from TRBV11-2 and TRBJ2-7; TRBD1 could be the D gene, as 8 bases match. Sequences were obtained from central memory CD4+ T cells from blood. The nucleotides are TGTGCCAGCAGCCCCATCGGGAGGTCGGCAGGGGGCAAATACGAGCAGTACTTC. Its product reads: CASSPIGRSAGGKYEQYF.